The 8 T cell receptor beta chains below all came from one sample that was sequenced in a study of cytomegalovirus exposure and HLA in healthy donors. Sequenced by immunoSEQ multiplex PCR; TCRdb stores in-frame clones only, minus some. The top ten hold roughly 3.3% of the sample, which has roughly 75,000 clones, less than 95% seen once. The specimen was PBMCs. The receptors were sampled from a woman aged 18 to 35 in good health and CMV-seropositive.

The count of this clone is one. The chain recombines TRBV4-2 with TRBJ2-2; tentatively, D is TRBD1 (6 bases). V was shortened by 3 bases and J by 6 bases, with 23 bases between the two germline ends. Germline CDR1 is LGHNA and CDR2 is YNFKEQ. The CDR3 sequence is 18 residues long. The CDR3 nucleotides are TGTGCCAGCAGCCAGGGAATCAGGGGCCGGGGTAATTCCGGGGAGCTGTTTTTT. Translating gives CASSQGIRGRGNSGELFF.

The V gene is TRBV7-2, the J gene TRBJ1-1; no clear D. Trimming stripped 7 bases from V and 4 bases from J, with 13 bases between. The V gene's germline CDR1 is SGHTA and CDR2 FQGNSA. The CDR3 is 13 residues long. The CDR3 is CASTQYPGTEAFF. CDR3 DNA: TGTGCCAGCACCCAGTACCCGGGCACTGAAGCTTTCTTT.

J is TRBJ2-1 and V is TRBV11-3; no definite D call. Germline V gene lookup returns CDR1 SGHNT and CDR2 YENEEA. The V end lost 3 bases, the J end lost 9 bases, and 6 bases lay between the germline ends. This CDR3 has 11 residues. This CDR3 reads CASSFGSEQFF. The CDR3, as DNA: TGTGCCAGCAGCTTCGGTAGTGAGCAGTTCTTC.

The V call is TRBV28, the J call TRBJ2-1, with a possible D match to TRBD2 (6 bases). Trimming took off 5 bases at V and 8 bases at J, with 13 bases between the two ends. Germline V CDR1 and CDR2: MDHEN, SYDVKM. The CDR3 covers 13 residues. The CDR3 region is CASSMFSGHEQFF. DNA for the CDR3: TGTGCCAGCAGTATGTTTAGCGGACATGAGCAGTTCTTC.

The rearrangement uses TRBV6-5 and TRBJ2-3; TRBD2 matches 10 bases. The junction had 4 bases not matched to a gene; V was cut back by 5 bases and J by 5 bases. This CDR3 has 14 amino acids. The germline gives CDR1 MNHEY, CDR2 SVGAGI. The CDR3 protein is CASSPSGGVDTQYF. The CDR3 nucleotides are TGTGCCAGCAGTCCTAGCGGGGGCGTAGATACGCAGTATTTT.

The chain couples TRBV28 to TRBJ1-5; the D is unclear. From germline, CDR1 is MDHEN and CDR2 SYDVKM. Trimming took 7 bases from V and 2 from J, leaving 12 bases between them. The CDR3 sequence is 14 residues long. Written as DNA, the CDR3 is TGTGCCAGCACGGACTGGGATGGCAATCAGCCCCAGCATTTT. Amino acids: CASTDWDGNQPQHF.

Worth noting for this clone: Different DNA sequences within this sample yield the same CDR3. The chain combines TRBV20-1 with TRBJ2-1, with D maybe TRBD1 (5 bases). The V gene lost 5 bases and the J gene lost 4 bases, with 6 bases spanning the gap. The CDR3 consists of 11 residues. Germline-derived CDR1 and CDR2 are DFQATT and SNEGSKA (reference sequence). In DNA, the CDR3 is TGCAGTGCTCGACAGTACAATGAGCAGTTCTTC. It specifies CSARQYNEQFF.

The chain employs TRBV11-3 and TRBJ1-1, with D perhaps matching TRBD1 (5 bases). The germline CDR1 and CDR2 sequences are SGHNT and YENEEA. This CDR3 is built from 14 residues. The germline V and J ends were trimmed by 0 bases and 4 bases, with 9 bases remaining between them. The CDR3 loop reads CASSLDLGGTEAFF. The CDR3 nucleotides are TGTGCCAGCAGCTTAGATCTGGGGGGCACTGAAGCTTTCTTT. Together with reference TRBV11-3 and TRBJ1-1, the CDR3 gives the full variable domain: EAGVVQSPRYKIIEKKQPVAFWCNPISGHNTLYWYLQNLGQGPELLIRYENEEAVDDSQLPKDRFSAERLKGVDSTLKIQPAELGDSAVYLCASSLDLGGTEAFFGQGTRLTVV.